This TCR beta chain was recovered during a study of identical twins. Study results and limitations: Fewer insertions marked abundant cord blood beta clonotypes; young adult naive trended weakly, memory not at all. Models underpredicted monozygotic twin sharing of out-of-frame TCR alpha.

Germline trimming cut 4 bases from V and 5 bases from J; bases unmatched to any gene: 3. Germline CDR1 reads SQVTM; CDR2 reads ANQGSEA. The CDR3 sequence is 13 residues long. All donors were healthy Caucasians. A remark on this clonotype: What it binds is not known.

TCRdb fed the 5' RACE reads into MiXCR, producing one record per CDR3 protein. The sample lists over 250,000 distinct CDR3 sequences; just under 9.5% were seen once. These data were also reused for a study on yellow fever vaccine responses in identical twins.

The chain recombines TRBV29-1 with TRBJ2-3; 10 nucleotides line up with TRBD1. The sequence was obtained from a woman aged 18-29 years in good health. Sequenced sample: CD8+ T cells sorted from blood. Here the CDR3 DNA reads TGCAGCGTTGTCGACAGGGGGCAAGATACGCAGTATTTT. As protein: CSVVDRGQDTQYF.